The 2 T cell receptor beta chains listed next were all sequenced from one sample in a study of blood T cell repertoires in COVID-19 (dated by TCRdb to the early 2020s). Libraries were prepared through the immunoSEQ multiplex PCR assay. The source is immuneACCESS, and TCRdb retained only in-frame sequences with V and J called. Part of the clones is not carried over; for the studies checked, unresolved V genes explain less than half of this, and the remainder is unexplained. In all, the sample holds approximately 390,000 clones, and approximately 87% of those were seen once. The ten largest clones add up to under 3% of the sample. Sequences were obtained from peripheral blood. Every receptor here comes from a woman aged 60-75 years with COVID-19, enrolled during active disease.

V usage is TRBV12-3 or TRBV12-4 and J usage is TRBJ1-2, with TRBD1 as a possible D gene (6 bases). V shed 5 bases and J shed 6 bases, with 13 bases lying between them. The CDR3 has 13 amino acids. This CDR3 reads CASSPSGGHGYTF. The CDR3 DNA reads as TGTGCCAGCAGTCCCTCCGGGGGGCATGGCTACACCTTC.

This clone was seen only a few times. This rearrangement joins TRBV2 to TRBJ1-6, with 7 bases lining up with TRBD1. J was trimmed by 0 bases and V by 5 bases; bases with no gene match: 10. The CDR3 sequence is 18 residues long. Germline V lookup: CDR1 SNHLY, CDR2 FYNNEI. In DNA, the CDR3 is TGTGCCAGCAGTACCCCGGGACAGTCCAGCTCCTATAATTCACCCCTCCACTTT. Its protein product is CASSTPGQSSSYNSPLHF. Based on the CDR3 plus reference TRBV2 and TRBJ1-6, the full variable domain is EPEVTQTPSHQVTQMGQEVILRCVPISNHLYFYWYRQILGQKVEFLVSFYNNEISEKSEIFDDQFSVERPDGSNFTLKIRSTKLEDSAMYFCASSTPGQSSSYNSPLHFGNGTRLTVT.